The rows below give T cell receptor beta chains drawn from one sample of a study of blood T cell repertoires in COVID-19. Produced via immunoSEQ multiplex PCR; TCRdb's table is partial and in-frame only. The table lists roughly 42,000 clones, 87% of them singletons. Sequencing was performed on peripheral blood. The receptors originated from a man aged 55 to 70 with acute or convalescent COVID-19. The CDR3 runs from the conserved cysteine through the conserved F or W. Each record gives: D gene, J gene, V gene, clone size, CDR3 protein, CDR3 DNA. The D gene is left open where the match is weak. Only some rows state a clone size, as once, few, many or a class for expanded clones.

D: TRBD1; J: TRBJ2-7; V: TRBV3-1/TRBV3-2; size: NA; CDR3: CASSRGTRQGAYEQYF; DNA: TGTGCCAGCAGCCGTGGGACACGACAGGGGGCCTACGAGCAGTACTTC
D: NA; J: TRBJ1-1; V: TRBV5-6; size: NA; CDR3: CASSSLAIEAFF; DNA: TGTGCCAGCAGCTCCCTTGCGATAGAAGCTTTCTTT
D: TRBD1; J: TRBJ1-1; V: TRBV7-3; size: NA; CDR3: CASSPTGGNTEAFF; DNA: TGTGCCAGCAGCCCAACAGGGGGGAACACTGAAGCTTTCTTT
D: NA; J: TRBJ1-6; V: TRBV4-1; size: NA; CDR3: CASSQDRGNSSPLHF; DNA: TGCGCCAGCAGCCAAGATAGGGGAAACTCTTCACCCCTCCACTTT
D: NA; J: TRBJ1-5; V: TRBV6-2/TRBV6-3; size: once; CDR3: CASSYLALGGQPQHF; DNA: TGTGCCAGCAGTTACCTCGCACTCGGGGGTCAGCCCCAGCATTTT
D: TRBD1; J: TRBJ1-4; V: TRBV7-2; size: NA; CDR3: CASTQLILGTGELFF; DNA: TGTGCCAGCACCCAGCTTATATTAGGGACAGGGGAACTGTTTTTT
D: TRBD2; J: TRBJ2-1; V: TRBV7-2; size: few; CDR3: CASSLESGAGGYNEQFF; DNA: TGTGCCAGCAGCTTAGAGTCTGGGGCGGGGGGATACAATGAGCAGTTCTTC
D: TRBD1; J: TRBJ2-3; V: TRBV18; size: once; CDR3: CASSSTGGLDTQYF; DNA: TGTGCCAGCTCAAGTACAGGGGGTTTAGATACGCAGTATTTT
D: NA; J: TRBJ1-1; V: TRBV30; size: NA; CDR3: CAWRSSGISNTEAFF; DNA: TGTGCCTGGAGGTCCTCAGGGATTTCGAACACTGAAGCTTTCTTT
D: NA; J: TRBJ1-3; V: TRBV6-5; size: NA; CDR3: CASSYRQGNTIYF; DNA: TGTGCCAGCAGTTATAGACAAGGAAACACCATATATTTT
D: NA; J: TRBJ1-2; V: TRBV30; size: NA; CDR3: CAIELDYGYTF; DNA: TGTGCCATAGAGTTGGACTATGGCTACACCTTC
D: TRBD2; J: TRBJ2-2; V: TRBV11-2; size: NA; CDR3: CASSLDRGGSTGELFF; DNA: TGTGCCAGCAGCTTAGATCGGGGGGGGAGCACCGGGGAGCTGTTTTTT
D: NA; J: TRBJ1-1; V: TRBV6-6; size: NA; CDR3: CASRADGNTEAFF; DNA: TGTGCCAGCAGAGCGGATGGGAACACTGAAGCTTTCTTT
D: NA; J: TRBJ1-2; V: TRBV27; size: NA; CDR3: CATREGEKGYTF; DNA: TGTGCCACAAGGGAGGGGGAAAAGGGCTACACCTTC
D: NA; J: TRBJ1-2; V: TRBV4-3; size: NA; CDR3: CASSQDYPQENYGYTF; DNA: TGCGCCAGCAGCCAAGATTATCCCCAGGAAAACTATGGCTACACCTTC
D: TRBD1; J: TRBJ1-2; V: TRBV13; size: few; CDR3: CASSTALDRAAGYTF; DNA: TGTGCCAGCAGCACCGCCTTGGACAGGGCGGCTGGCTACACCTTC
D: NA; J: TRBJ1-2; V: TRBV29-1; size: NA; CDR3: CSVPGVHGYTF; DNA: TGCAGCGTTCCAGGGGTCCATGGCTACACCTTC
D: NA; J: TRBJ2-5; V: TRBV7-2; size: NA; CDR3: CASSLPGTQETQYF; DNA: TGTGCCAGCAGCCTCCCTGGGACTCAAGAGACCCAGTACTTC
D: TRBD1; J: TRBJ1-1; V: TRBV6-2/TRBV6-3; size: NA; CDR3: CASSNRQGAVFF; DNA: TGTGCCAGCAGTAACAGACAGGGAGCGGTTTTCTTT
D: NA; J: TRBJ2-1; V: TRBV7-2; size: NA; CDR3: CASSFSRNYNEQFF; DNA: TGTGCCAGCAGCTTCTCGAGAAACTACAATGAGCAGTTCTTC
D: NA; J: TRBJ2-5; V: TRBV27; size: NA; CDR3: CASSLSYGGKETQYF; DNA: TGTGCCAGCAGTTTAAGCTATGGAGGAAAAGAGACCCAGTACTTC
D: TRBD1; J: TRBJ2-6; V: TRBV10-2; size: NA; CDR3: CASSESETGYGANVLTF; DNA: TGCGCCAGCAGTGAGTCGGAGACAGGGTATGGGGCCAACGTCCTGACTTTC
D: NA; J: TRBJ1-2; V: TRBV30; size: NA; CDR3: CASDSGTGFGYTF; DNA: TGTGCCTCCGACTCCGGAACAGGTTTTGGCTACACCTTC
D: TRBD2; J: TRBJ2-1; V: TRBV18; size: NA; CDR3: CASSPGGRAVGEQFF; DNA: TGTGCCAGCTCACCCGGCGGGAGGGCCGTGGGTGAGCAGTTCTTC
D: TRBD1; J: TRBJ1-1; V: TRBV7-9; size: NA; CDR3: CASRPGQANTEAFF; DNA: TGTGCCAGCAGACCCGGACAGGCGAACACTGAAGCTTTCTTT
D: TRBD1; J: TRBJ2-7; V: TRBV19; size: NA; CDR3: CASSIVGQGVHEQYF; DNA: TGTGCCAGTAGTATAGTGGGACAGGGGGTCCACGAGCAGTACTTC
D: NA; J: TRBJ1-1; V: TRBV11-2; size: NA; CDR3: CASSNAARVAFF; DNA: TGTGCCAGCAGCAACGCAGCTAGAGTCGCTTTCTTT
D: TRBD2; J: TRBJ2-3; V: TRBV6-2/TRBV6-3; size: NA; CDR3: CASSSGGATDTQYF; DNA: TGTGCCAGCAGTAGCGGGGGGGCCACAGATACGCAGTATTTT